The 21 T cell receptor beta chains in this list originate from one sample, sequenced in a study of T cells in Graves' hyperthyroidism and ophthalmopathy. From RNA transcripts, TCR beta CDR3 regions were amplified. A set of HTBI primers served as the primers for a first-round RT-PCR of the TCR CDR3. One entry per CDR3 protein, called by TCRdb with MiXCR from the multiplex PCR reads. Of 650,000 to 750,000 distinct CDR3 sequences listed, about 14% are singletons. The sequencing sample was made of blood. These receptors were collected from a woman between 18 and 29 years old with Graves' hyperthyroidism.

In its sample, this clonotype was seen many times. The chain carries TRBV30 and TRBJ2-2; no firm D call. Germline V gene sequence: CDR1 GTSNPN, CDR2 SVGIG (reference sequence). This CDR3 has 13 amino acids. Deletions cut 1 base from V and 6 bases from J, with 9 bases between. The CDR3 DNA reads TGTGCCTGGAGTGCTATCGGGCCCGGGGAGCTGTTTTTT. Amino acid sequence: CAWSAIGPGELFF.

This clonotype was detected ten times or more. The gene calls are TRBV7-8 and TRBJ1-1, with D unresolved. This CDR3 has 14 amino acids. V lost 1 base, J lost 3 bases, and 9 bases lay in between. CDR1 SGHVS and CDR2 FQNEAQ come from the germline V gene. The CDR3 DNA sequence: TGTGCCAGCAGCTTAGATTTTCCGGACACTGAAGCTTTCTTT. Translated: CASSLDFPDTEAFF.

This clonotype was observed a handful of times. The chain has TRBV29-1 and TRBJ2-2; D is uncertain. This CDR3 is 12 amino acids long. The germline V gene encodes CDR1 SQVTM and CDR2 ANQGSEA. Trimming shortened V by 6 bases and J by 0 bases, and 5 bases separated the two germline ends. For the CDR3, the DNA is TGCAGCGTAGGTCCGAACACCGGGGAGCTGTTTTTT. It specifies CSVGPNTGELFF.

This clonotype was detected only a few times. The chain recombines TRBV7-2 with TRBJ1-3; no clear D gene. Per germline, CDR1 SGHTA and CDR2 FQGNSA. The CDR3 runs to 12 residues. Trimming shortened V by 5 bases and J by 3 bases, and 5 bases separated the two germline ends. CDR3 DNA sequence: TGTGCCAGCAGCATCTTTGGAAACACCATATATTTT. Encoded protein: CASSIFGNTIYF.

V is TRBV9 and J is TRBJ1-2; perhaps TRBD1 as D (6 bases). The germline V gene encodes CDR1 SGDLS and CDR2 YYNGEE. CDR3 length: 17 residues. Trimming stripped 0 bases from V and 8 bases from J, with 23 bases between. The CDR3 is CASSVGYQGSGGIGYTF. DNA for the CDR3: TGTGCCAGCAGCGTAGGTTATCAGGGCTCGGGGGGCATCGGCTACACCTTC.

CDR3 nucleotide sequence: TGCGCCAGCAGCTCCGGGACTAGCGGGCTGGCCGGGGAGCTGTTTTTT. This gives the protein CASSSGTSGLAGELFF. This rearrangement joins TRBV5-1 to TRBJ2-2, with TRBD2 matching over 12 bases. Losses at the gene ends were 3 bases for V and 6 bases for J; bases not matched to a gene: 6. CDR1 is SGHRS and CDR2 is YFSETQ in the germline V gene. The CDR3 covers 16 residues.

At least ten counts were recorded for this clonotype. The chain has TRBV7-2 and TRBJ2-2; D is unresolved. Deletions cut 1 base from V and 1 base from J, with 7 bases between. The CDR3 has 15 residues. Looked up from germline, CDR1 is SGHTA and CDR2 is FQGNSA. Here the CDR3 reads CASSLGSRNTGELFF. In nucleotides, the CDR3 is TGTGCCAGCAGCTTAGGCAGTCGGAACACCGGGGAGCTGTTTTTT.

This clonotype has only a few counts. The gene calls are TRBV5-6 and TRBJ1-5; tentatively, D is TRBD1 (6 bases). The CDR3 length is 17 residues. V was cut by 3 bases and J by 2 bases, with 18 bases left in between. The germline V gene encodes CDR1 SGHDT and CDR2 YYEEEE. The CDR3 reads CASSYGPDSWRNQPQHF. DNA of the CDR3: TGTGCCAGCAGCTACGGACCGGACAGCTGGCGCAATCAGCCCCAGCATTTT. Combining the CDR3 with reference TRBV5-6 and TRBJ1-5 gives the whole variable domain DAGVTQSPTHLIKTRGQQVTLRCSPKSGHDTVSWYQQALGQGPQFIFQYYEEEERQRGNFPDRFSGHQFPNYSSELNVNALLLGDSALYLCASSYGPDSWRNQPQHFGDGTRLSIL.

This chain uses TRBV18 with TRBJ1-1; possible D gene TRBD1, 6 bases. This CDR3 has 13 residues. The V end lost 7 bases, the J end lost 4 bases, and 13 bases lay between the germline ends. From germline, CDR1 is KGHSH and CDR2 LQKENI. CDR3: CASLPGGRTEAFF. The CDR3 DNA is TGTGCCAGCTTACCCGGGGGGCGCACTGAAGCTTTCTTT.

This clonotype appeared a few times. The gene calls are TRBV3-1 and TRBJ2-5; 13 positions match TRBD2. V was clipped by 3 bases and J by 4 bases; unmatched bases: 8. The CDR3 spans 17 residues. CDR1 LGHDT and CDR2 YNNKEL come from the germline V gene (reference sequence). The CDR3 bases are TGTGCCAGCAGCCAGGGACTAGCGGGGACGTGGGGAGAGACCCAGTACTTC. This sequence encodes CASSQGLAGTWGETQYF.

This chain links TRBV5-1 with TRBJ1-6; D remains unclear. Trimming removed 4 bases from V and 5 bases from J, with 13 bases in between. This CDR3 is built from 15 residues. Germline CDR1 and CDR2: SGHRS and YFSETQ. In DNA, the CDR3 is TGCGCCAGCAGCACTACGGGCCCGAATAATTCACCCCTCCACTTT. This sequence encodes CASSTTGPNNSPLHF. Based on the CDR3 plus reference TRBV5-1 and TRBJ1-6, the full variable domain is KAGVTQTPRYLIKTRGQQVTLSCSPISGHRSVSWYQQTPGQGLQFLFEYFSETQRNKGNFPGRFSGRQFSNSRSEMNVSTLELGDSALYLCASSTTGPNNSPLHFGNGTRLTVT.

CDR3 in amino acids: CSGGQVKYYEQYF. Written as DNA, the CDR3 is TGCAGCGGGGGACAGGTAAAGTACTACGAGCAGTACTTC. The chain couples TRBV29-1 to TRBJ2-7; TRBD1 matches at 8 bases. Germline CDR1 and CDR2: SQVTM and ANQGSEA. The CDR3 is made up of 13 amino acids. J gave up 3 bases and V 7 bases, and 8 bases lay outside the gene matches.

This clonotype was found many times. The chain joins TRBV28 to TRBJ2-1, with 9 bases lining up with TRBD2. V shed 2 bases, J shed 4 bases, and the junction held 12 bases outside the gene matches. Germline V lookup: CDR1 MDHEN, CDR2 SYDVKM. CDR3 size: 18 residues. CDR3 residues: CASSLAGGPLLLYNEQFF. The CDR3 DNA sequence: TGTGCCAGCAGTTTAGCGGGAGGGCCTCTTTTACTGTACAATGAGCAGTTCTTC. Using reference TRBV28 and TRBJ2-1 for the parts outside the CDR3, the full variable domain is DVKVTQSSRYLVKRTGEKVFLECVQDMDHENMFWYRQDPGLGLRLIYFSYDVKMKEKGDIPEGYSVSREKKERFSLILESASTNQTSMYLCASSLAGGPLLLYNEQFFGPGTRLTVL.

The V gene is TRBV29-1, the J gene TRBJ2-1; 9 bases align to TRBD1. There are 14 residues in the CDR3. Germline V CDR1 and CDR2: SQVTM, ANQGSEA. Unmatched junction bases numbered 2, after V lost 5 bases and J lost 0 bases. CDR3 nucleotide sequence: TGCAGCGTTCGGGGACAGGGCTCCTACAATGAGCAGTTCTTC. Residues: CSVRGQGSYNEQFF.

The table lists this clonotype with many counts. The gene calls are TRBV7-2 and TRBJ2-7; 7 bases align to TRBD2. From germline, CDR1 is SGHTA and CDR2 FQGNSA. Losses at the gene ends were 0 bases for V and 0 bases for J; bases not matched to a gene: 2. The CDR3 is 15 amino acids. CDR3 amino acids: CASSLAPGGSYEQYF. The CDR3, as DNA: TGTGCCAGCAGCTTAGCCCCGGGGGGCTCCTACGAGCAGTACTTC.

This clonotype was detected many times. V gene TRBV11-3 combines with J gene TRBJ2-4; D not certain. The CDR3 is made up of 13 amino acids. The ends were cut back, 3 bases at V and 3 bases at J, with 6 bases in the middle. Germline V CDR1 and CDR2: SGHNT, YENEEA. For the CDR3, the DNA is TGTGCCAGCAGCTTCAGTAACAAAAACATTCAGTACTTC. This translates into CASSFSNKNIQYF.

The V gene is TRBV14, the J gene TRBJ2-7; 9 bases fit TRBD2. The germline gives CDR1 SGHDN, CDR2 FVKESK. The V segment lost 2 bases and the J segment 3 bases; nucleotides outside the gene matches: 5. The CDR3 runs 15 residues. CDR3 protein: CASSQRGRGLYEQYF. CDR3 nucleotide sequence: TGTGCCAGCAGCCAACGCGGGAGGGGGCTCTACGAGCAGTACTTC.

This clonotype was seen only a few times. CDR3 bases: TGTGCCAGTAGTATTGCCCAGTATTCACCCCTCCACTTT. It is translated as CASSIAQYSPLHF. The rearrangement links TRBV19 to TRBJ1-6, with D uncertain. The V and J ends lost 3 bases and 8 bases respectively, with 8 bases between them. This CDR3 comprises 13 residues. From germline, CDR1 is LNHDA and CDR2 SQIVND (reference sequence).

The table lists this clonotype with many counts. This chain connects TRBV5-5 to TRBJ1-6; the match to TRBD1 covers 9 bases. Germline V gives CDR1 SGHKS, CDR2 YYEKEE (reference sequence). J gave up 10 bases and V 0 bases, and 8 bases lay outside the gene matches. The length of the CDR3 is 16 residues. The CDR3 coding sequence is TGTGCCAGCAGCTTGGCCGCGACAGGGGGGAGGTCACCCCTCCACTTT. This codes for CASSLAATGGRSPLHF.

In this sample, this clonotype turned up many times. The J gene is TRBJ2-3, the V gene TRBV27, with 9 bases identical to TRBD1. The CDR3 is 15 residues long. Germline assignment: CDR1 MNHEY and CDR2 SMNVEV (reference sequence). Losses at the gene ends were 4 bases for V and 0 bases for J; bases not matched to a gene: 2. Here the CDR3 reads CASSWTGASTDTQYF. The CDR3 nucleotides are TGTGCCAGCAGTTGGACAGGGGCTAGCACAGATACGCAGTATTTT.

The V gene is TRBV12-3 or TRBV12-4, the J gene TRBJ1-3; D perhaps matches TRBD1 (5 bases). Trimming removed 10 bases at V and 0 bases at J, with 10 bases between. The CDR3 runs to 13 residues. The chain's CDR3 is CATGRNSGNTIYF. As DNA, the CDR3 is TGTGCCACGGGACGAAACTCTGGAAACACCATATATTTT.